The 6 T cell receptor beta chains below come from one sample, sequenced in a study of lung T cells in sarcoidosis with Löfgren's syndrome (dated by TCRdb to about 2017). Sequencing relied on an Illumina MiSeq. TCRdb cleaned the public reads at Q25 with fastp, built clones with MiXCR and kept in-frame beta chains. Rows with a matching CDR3 protein are joined into one entry that keeps the most common DNA and genes. The sample table shows some 65,000 distinct CDR3 sequences, and roughly 20% are seen once. The ten top clones hold over 2% of the sample. Source material: CD4+ T cells from PBMCs. All receptors derive from a human donor with sarcoidosis (Löfgren's syndrome or another form), or a control subject (not recorded which).

The chain combines TRBV5-1 with TRBJ2-1, with 9 bases that match TRBD2. CDR1 SGHRS and CDR2 YFSETQ come from the germline V gene. V lost 5 bases, J lost 9 bases, and 24 bases stayed unmatched. This CDR3 is built from 19 residues. CDR3 nucleotide sequence: TGCGCCAGCAGTTTGTACCCTAACGTAGCGGGGGCCTCGGCGGTTGAGCAGTTCTTC. Translated, it gives CASSLYPNVAGASAVEQFF.

This clonotype was detected a few times. V and J are TRBV9 and TRBJ2-1; a weak D match, TRBD1 (6 bases). The CDR3 is made up of 14 amino acids. The germline V gene encodes CDR1 SGDLS and CDR2 YYNGEE. Trimming pared 4 bases from V and 6 bases from J, leaving 14 bases between. The CDR3 region has the DNA TGTGCCAGCAGCATCCTCGGACAGCTCAATGAGCAGTTCTTC. This sequence encodes CASSILGQLNEQFF.

To note about this clonotype: It may be a read error: a sequence one base away is much more abundant. The chain links TRBV27 to TRBJ2-7; 11 nucleotides match TRBD2. Germline trimming cut 3 bases from V and 0 bases from J; bases unmatched to any gene: 16. Germline V gives CDR1 MNHEY, CDR2 SMNVEV (reference sequence). The CDR3 is made up of 20 amino acids. The CDR3 DNA follows: TGTGCCAGCAGTTTCGAGAGTAGGCTAGCGGGAGGCCTAAGCTCCTACGAGCAGTACTTC. This translates into CASSFESRLAGGLSSYEQYF.

The chain carries TRBV7-9 and TRBJ1-1; no definite D call. CDR3 size: 14 residues. The V end was cut by 6 bases, the J end by 5 bases, with 16 bases between. Germline lookup yields CDR1 SEHNR and CDR2 FQNEAQ (reference sequence). This chain's CDR3 is CASRQTAAVTEAFF. CDR3 nucleotides: TGTGCCAGCAGACAGACGGCGGCCGTTACTGAAGCTTTCTTT.

This clonotype has a handful of counts. The chain is built from TRBV12-3 or TRBV12-4 and TRBJ1-1; a possible D gene is TRBD1 (5 bases). The CDR3 contains 14 residues. The V end was cut by 6 bases, the J end by 0 bases, with 11 bases between. The CDR3 spells CASSRVQMNTEAFF. The CDR3 DNA follows: TGTGCCAGCAGCAGGGTACAGATGAACACTGAAGCTTTCTTT.

The genes are TRBV12-3 or TRBV12-4 and TRBJ2-5, with D possibly being TRBD2 (6 bases). V shed 3 bases and J shed 4 bases, with 12 bases lying between them. The length of the CDR3 is 14 residues. CDR3: CASSLVAGRETQYF. The CDR3 bases are TGTGCCAGCAGTTTGGTGGCGGGGAGAGAGACCCAGTACTTC.